This T cell receptor (beta chain) came from a study of blood T cell repertoires in COVID-19. Enrollees, about 18 to 89 years old, lived in about two dozen US areas. Which cohort a participant joined came from the clinical history participants gave. Sequencing was performed with immunoSEQ multiplex PCR; in TCRdb, only in-frame clones are kept and a portion is missing. Of 200,000 to 250,000 clones listed, around nine tenths are singletons. Germline CDR1 is SNHLY and CDR2 is FYNNEI. The V segment lost 4 bases and the J segment 2 bases; nucleotides outside the gene matches: 3. There are 14 residues in the CDR3. This clone was seen just once.

This TCR derives from a man younger than 45 who had recovered from COVID-19. Sequencing was done on a sample of PBMCs or T cells enriched from blood (not recorded which). The chain links TRBV2 to TRBJ2-5, with 8 nucleotides matching TRBD1. CDR3 sequence: CASSADRGQETQYF. The DNA of the CDR3 is TGTGCCAGCAGTGCCGACAGGGGTCAAGAGACCCAGTACTTC.